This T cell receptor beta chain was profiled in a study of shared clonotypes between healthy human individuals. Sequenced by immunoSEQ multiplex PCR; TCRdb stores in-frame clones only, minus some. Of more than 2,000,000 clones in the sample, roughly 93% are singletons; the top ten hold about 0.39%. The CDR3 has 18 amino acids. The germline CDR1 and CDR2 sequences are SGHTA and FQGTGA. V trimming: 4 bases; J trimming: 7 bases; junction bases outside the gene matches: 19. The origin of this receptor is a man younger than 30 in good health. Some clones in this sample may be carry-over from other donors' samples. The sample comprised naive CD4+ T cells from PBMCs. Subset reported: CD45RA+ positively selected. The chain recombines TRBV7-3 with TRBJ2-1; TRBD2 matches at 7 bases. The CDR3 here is CASSSPPGGGSPGNEQFF. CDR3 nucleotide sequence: TGTGCCAGCAGCTCTCCCCCGGGGGGAGGTTCCCCCGGGAATGAGCAGTTCTTC. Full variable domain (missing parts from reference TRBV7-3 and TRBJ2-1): GAGVSQTPSNKVTEKGKYVELRCDPISGHTALYWYRQSLGQGPEFLIYFQGTGAADDSGLPNDRFFAVRPEGSVSTLKIQRTERGDSAVYLCASSSPPGGGSPGNEQFFGPGTRLTVL.